The 10 T cell receptor beta chains below come from one sample, sequenced in a study of post-analysis software for immune sequencing data. Study outcomes and limitations: Controls had lower frequencies than patients of roughly five TRBV segments, which included TRBV5-6, TRBV5-1 and TRBV20-1.

cDNA libraries of TCR beta carried unique molecular identifiers. TCRdb re-called the PCR reads through MiXCR, storing one row per CDR3 protein. The table has under 900,000 distinct CDR3 sequences, about 57% seen once. Their cognate antigens are unknown. Sequenced: blood. The receptors shown here come from a girl aged 5-17 years with multiple sclerosis.

The V call is TRBV14, the J call TRBJ1-1; D not resolved. Germline loops: CDR1 SGHDN, CDR2 FVKESK. The V and J ends lost 1 base and 0 bases respectively, with 3 bases between them. The CDR3 length is 13 residues. The CDR3: CASSQALNTEAFF. In DNA form, the CDR3 reads TGTGCCAGCAGCCAAGCTCTGAACACTGAAGCTTTCTTT.

The chain employs TRBV29-1 and TRBJ2-3; the match to TRBD1 covers 7 bases. V shed 4 bases, J shed 1 base, and the junction held 5 bases outside the gene matches. Germline V gives CDR1 SQVTM, CDR2 ANQGSEA. This CDR3 is built from 14 residues. The CDR3 DNA follows: TGCAGCGTTGTCGGTCAGGGGGGCACAGATACGCAGTATTTT. Amino acid sequence: CSVVGQGGTDTQYF.

The chain couples TRBV4-1 to TRBJ2-7; TRBD1 matches at 7 bases. Germline CDR1 and CDR2: MGHRA and YSYEKL. With V trimmed by 4 bases and J by 4 bases, 13 bases remained unmatched. The CDR3 spans 16 residues. The CDR3 sequence is CASSLGTEKALYEQYF. Here the CDR3 DNA reads TGCGCCAGCAGCCTCGGGACAGAGAAAGCTCTGTACGAGCAGTACTTC.

The chain recombines TRBV4-1 with TRBJ1-2, with D possibly being TRBD1 (5 bases). Deletions cut 0 bases from V and 7 bases from J, with 12 bases between. Per the germline V gene, CDR1 is MGHRA and CDR2 is YSYEKL. CDR3 length: 14 residues. CDR3 loop: CASSQDSGIGGYTF. The CDR3 DNA reads as TGCGCCAGCAGCCAAGATTCAGGGATTGGTGGCTACACCTTC.

The rearrangement uses TRBV28 and TRBJ2-7; 7 positions agree with TRBD2. CDR1 MDHEN and CDR2 SYDVKM come from the germline V gene. With V trimmed by 6 bases and J by 10 bases, 18 bases remained unmatched. This CDR3 region has 15 residues. The CDR3 nucleotides read TGTGCCAGCAGCCCAATCCTCCTTTCGGGGGGACGACAGTACTTC. Translated, it gives CASSPILLSGGRQYF.

The chain joins TRBV15 to TRBJ2-1; possibly TRBD1 for D (6 bases). CDR3 length: 16 amino acids. The ends were cut back, 8 bases at V and 8 bases at J, with 25 bases in the middle. Looked up from germline, CDR1 is LNHNV and CDR2 is YYDKDF (reference sequence). The CDR3 reads CATANPRDMHSYEQFF. The DNA of the CDR3 is TGTGCCACCGCCAACCCCCGGGACATGCATTCTTATGAGCAGTTCTTC.

As for this clonotype: It is unclear where the CDR3 begins or ends on the DNA, so no DNA is shown, and the CDR3 is as TCRdb lists it. The V and J genes are TRBV13 and TRBJ2-1; no DNA check was done on the table's D call, TRBD1. The CDR3 spans 17 amino acids, including both terminal residues. Germline CDR1 is PRHDT and CDR2 is FYEKMQ (reference sequence). CDR3 region: CASSYLTRLSGHNEQFF.

The chain has TRBV20-1 and TRBJ2-3; tentative D call: TRBD2 (6 bases). The germline V gene has CDR1 DFQATT and CDR2 SNEGSKA (reference sequence). Trimming shortened V by 0 bases and J by 2 bases, and 12 bases separated the two germline ends. The CDR3 extends over 15 amino acids. The CDR3 DNA reads TGCAGTGCTAGAGATTACCAGCGGGCCACAGATACGCAGTATTTT. Amino acids: CSARDYQRATDTQYF.

In this sample, this clonotype turned up a few times. The chain combines TRBV29-1 with TRBJ2-3, with 7 bases fitting TRBD1. This CDR3 contains 13 residues. The germline V gene encodes CDR1 SQVTM and CDR2 ANQGSEA. V lost 5 bases, J lost 2 bases, and 4 bases stayed unmatched. The CDR3 region has the DNA TGCAGCGTTACGGGACAGTACACAGATACGCAGTATTTT. Translated: CSVTGQYTDTQYF.

The sample holds one count of this clonotype. The genes are TRBV4-1 and TRBJ2-5; TRBD1 aligns across 11 bases. This CDR3 has 16 residues. V trimming: 0 bases; J trimming: 3 bases; junction bases outside the gene matches: 3. Per the germline V gene, CDR1 is MGHRA and CDR2 is YSYEKL. CDR3 sequence (DNA): TGCGCCAGCAGCCAAGATCCGGGACAGGGGGAAGAGACCCAGTACTTC. Translated: CASSQDPGQGEETQYF.